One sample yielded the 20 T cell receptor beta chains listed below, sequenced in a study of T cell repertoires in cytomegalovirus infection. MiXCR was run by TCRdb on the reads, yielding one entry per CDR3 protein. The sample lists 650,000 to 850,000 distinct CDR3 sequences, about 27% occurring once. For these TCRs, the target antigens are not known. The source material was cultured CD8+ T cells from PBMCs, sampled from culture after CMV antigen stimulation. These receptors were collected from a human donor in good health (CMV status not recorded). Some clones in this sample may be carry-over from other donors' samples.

The DNA for the CDR3 is TGTGCCAGTAGGGGGTTACATGGCTACACCTTC. This encodes CASRGLHGYTF. The chain employs TRBV19 and TRBJ1-2; D remains unclear. CDR3 length: 11 residues. The germline gives CDR1 LNHDA, CDR2 SQIVND (reference sequence). Trimming took off 6 bases at V and 6 bases at J, with 8 bases between the two ends.

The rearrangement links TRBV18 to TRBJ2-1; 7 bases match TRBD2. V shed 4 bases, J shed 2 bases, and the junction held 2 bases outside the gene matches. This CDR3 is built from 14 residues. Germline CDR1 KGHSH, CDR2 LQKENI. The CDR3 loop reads CASSQRETYNEQFF. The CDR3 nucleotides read TGTGCCAGCTCACAGCGGGAAACCTACAATGAGCAGTTCTTC. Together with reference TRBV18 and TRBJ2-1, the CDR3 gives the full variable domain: NAGVMQNPRHLVRRRGQEARLRCSPMKGHSHVYWYRQLPEEGLKFMVYLQKENIIDESGMPKERFSAEFPKEGPSILRIQQVVRGDSAAYFCASSQRETYNEQFFGPGTRLTVL.

As DNA, the CDR3 is TGTGCCAGCAGTGAAGCACGGGGGACAGGCAGCTCCTACGAGCAGTACGTC. Translation: CASSEARGTGSSYEQYV. J is TRBJ2-7 and V is TRBV6-1, with TRBD1 identical over 8 bases. Germline values: CDR1 MNHNS, CDR2 SASEGT. Trimming at V came to 0 bases and at J to 0 bases, leaving 7 bases not matched to a gene. The CDR3 loop spans 17 amino acids.

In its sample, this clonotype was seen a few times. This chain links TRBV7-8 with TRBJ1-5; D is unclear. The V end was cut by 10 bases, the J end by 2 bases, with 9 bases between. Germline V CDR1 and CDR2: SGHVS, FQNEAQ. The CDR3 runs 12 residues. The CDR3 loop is CATTIGNQPQHF. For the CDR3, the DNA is TGTGCCACCACCATCGGCAATCAGCCCCAGCATTTT.

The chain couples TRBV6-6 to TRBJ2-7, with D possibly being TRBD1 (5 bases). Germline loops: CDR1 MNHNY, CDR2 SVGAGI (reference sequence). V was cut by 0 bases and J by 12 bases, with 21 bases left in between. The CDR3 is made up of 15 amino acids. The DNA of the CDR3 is TGTGCCAGCAGTTACTCGACCACAGGCGAGCCCGTCAGGTACTTC. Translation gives CASSYSTTGEPVRYF.

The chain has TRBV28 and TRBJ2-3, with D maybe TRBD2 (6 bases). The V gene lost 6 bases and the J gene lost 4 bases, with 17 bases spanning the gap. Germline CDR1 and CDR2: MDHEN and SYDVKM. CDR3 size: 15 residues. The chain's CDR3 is CASRRGKTRSDTQYF. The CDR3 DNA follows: TGTGCCAGCAGAAGGGGAAAGACTAGATCAGATACGCAGTATTTT.

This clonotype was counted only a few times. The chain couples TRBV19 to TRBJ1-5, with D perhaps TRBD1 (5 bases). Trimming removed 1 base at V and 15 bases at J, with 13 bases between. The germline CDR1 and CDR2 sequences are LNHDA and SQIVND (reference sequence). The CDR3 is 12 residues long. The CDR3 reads CASSIGADTTHF. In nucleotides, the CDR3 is TGTGCCAGTAGTATAGGGGCGGACACCACGCATTTT.

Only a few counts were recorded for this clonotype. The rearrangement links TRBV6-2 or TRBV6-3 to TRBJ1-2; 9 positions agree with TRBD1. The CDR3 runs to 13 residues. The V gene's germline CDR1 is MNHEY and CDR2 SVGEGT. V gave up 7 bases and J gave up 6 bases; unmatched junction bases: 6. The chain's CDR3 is CASIGQGSDGYTF. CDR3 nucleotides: TGTGCCAGCATTGGACAGGGGAGCGATGGCTACACCTTC.

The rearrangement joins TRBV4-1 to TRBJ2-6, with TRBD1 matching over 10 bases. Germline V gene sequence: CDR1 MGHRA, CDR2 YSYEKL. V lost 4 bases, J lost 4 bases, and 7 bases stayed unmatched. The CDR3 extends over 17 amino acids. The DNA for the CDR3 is TGCGCCAGCAGCCCCAGACAGGGGGCTTACGGGGCCAACGTCCTGACTTTC. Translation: CASSPRQGAYGANVLTF.

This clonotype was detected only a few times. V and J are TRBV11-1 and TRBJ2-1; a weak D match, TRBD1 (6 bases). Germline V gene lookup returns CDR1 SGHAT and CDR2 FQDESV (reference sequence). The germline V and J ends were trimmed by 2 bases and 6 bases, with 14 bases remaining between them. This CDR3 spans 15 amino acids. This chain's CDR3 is CASSLWVGASNEQFF. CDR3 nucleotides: TGTGCCAGCAGCTTATGGGTGGGGGCTTCCAATGAGCAGTTCTTC.

The CDR3 reads CAISEVEGSSYEQYF. CDR3 nucleotide sequence: TGTGCCATCAGTGAGGTGGAGGGAAGCTCCTACGAGCAGTACTTC. The chain links TRBV10-3 to TRBJ2-7, with D maybe TRBD2 (6 bases). The CDR3 is made up of 15 amino acids. Trimming shortened V by 2 bases and J by 0 bases, and 11 bases separated the two germline ends. The germline CDR1 and CDR2 sequences are ENHRY and SYGVKD.

In DNA, the CDR3 is TGTGCCAGCAGCCCCCGGTCCTCCTATGGCTACACCTTC. Its protein is CASSPRSSYGYTF. The J gene is TRBJ1-2, the V gene TRBV7-9; D remains unclear. This CDR3 has 13 residues. The germline V gene encodes CDR1 SEHNR and CDR2 FQNEAQ (reference sequence). Trimming left V 5 bases short and J 4 bases short, with 11 bases between.

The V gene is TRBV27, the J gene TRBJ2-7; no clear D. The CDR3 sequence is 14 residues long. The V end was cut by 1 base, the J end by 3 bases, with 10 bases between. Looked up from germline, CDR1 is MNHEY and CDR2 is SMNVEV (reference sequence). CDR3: CASSLYGSDYEQYF. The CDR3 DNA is TGTGCCAGCAGTTTATACGGATCGGACTACGAGCAGTACTTC.

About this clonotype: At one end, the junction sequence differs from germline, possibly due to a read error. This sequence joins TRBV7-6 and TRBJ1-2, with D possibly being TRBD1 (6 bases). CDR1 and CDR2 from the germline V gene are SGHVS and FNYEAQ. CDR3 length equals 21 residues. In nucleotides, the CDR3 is TGTGCCAGCAGCTTATTCGCCCAGGGGCCGTACCCGATCGAGACTATGTATGCCTACACCTTC. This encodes CASSLFAQGPYPIETMYAYTF. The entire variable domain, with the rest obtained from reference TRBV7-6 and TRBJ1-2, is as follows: GAGVSQSPRYKVTKRGQDVALRCDPISGHVSLYWYRQALGQGPEFLTYFNYEAQQDKSGLPNDRFSAERPEGSISTLTIQRTEQRDSAMYRCASSLFAQGPYPIETMYAYTFGSGTRLTVV.

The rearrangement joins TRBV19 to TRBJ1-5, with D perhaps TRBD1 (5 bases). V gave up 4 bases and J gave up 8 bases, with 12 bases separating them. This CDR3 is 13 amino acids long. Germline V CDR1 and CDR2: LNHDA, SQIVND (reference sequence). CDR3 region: CASSRGTREPQHF. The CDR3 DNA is TGTGCCAGTAGTAGAGGGACTAGGGAGCCCCAGCATTTT.

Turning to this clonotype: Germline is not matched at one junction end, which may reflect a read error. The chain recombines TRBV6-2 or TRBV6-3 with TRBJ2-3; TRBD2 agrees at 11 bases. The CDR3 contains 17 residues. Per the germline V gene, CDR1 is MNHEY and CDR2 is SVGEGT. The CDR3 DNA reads TGTGCCAACAGTCCGGGGGCCACTAGCGGGGGAACAGATACGCAGTATTTT. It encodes CANSPGATSGGTDTQYF.

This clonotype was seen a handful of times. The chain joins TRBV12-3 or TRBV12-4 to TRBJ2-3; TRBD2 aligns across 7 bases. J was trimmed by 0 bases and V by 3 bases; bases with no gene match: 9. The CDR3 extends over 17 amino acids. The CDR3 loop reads CASSFLLSGTSTDTQYF. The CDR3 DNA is TGTGCCAGCAGTTTCCTATTAAGCGGGACTAGCACAGATACGCAGTATTTT.

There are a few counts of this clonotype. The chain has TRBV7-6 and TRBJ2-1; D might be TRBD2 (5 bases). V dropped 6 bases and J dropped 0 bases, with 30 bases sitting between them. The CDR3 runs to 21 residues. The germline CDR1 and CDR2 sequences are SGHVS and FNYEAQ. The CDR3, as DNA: TGTGCCAGCAGTCCTTGGGCCCTTACCCGGGGTAGTTCGAGCTCCTACAATGAGCAGTTCTTC. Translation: CASSPWALTRGSSSSYNEQFF.

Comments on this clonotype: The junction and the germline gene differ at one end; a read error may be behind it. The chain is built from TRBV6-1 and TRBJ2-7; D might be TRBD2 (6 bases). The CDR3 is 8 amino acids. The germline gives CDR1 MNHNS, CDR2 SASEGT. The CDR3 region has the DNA TGTGCCTGCGGGACGGGCAACTTC. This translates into CACGTGNF.

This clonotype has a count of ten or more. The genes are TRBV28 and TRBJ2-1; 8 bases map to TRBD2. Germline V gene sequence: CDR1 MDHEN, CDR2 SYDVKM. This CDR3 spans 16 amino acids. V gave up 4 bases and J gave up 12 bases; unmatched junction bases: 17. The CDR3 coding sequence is TGTGCCAGCAGTTGGCTTAGCGGGAACAACCGAGCAGGGCAGTTCTTC. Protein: CASSWLSGNNRAGQFF.